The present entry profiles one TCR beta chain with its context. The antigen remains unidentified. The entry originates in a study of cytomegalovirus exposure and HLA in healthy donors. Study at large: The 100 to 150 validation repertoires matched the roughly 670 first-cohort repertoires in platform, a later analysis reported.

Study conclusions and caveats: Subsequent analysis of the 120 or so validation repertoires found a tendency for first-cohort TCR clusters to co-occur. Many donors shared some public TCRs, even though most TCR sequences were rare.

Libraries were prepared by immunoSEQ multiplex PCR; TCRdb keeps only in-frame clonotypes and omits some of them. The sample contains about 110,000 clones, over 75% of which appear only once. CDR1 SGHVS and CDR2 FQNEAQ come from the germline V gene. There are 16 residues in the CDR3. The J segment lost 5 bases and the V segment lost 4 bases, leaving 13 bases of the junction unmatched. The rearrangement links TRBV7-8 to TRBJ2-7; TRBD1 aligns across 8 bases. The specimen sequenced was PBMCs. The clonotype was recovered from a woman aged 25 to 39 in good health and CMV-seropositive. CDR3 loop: CASSSRTARGLHEQYF. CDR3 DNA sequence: TGTGCCAGCAGCTCCCGGACAGCCAGGGGGCTTCACGAGCAGTACTTC.